What follows describes a single T cell receptor (beta chain). Germline V gene data show CDR1 as SGHNT and CDR2 as YYREEE (reference sequence). CDR3 length: 14 amino acids. V shed 4 bases, J shed 5 bases, and the junction held 6 bases outside the gene matches. The data were taken from a study of technical replicates of blood from several donors. Profiled with immunoSEQ multiplex PCR; TCRdb holds only in-frame clones, not every one. The repertoire includes fewer than 80,000 clones, approximately 86% of them detected once, and approximately 4.6% sits in the top ten. The sequence derives from a human donor in good health. Some clones in this sample may be carry-over from other donors' samples. Material: PBMCs. The chain uses TRBV5-4 and TRBJ2-1; 7 bases line up with TRBD1. The CDR3 DNA is TGTGCCAGCAGCCGCCGACAGGGAAACAATGAGCAGTTCTTC. It specifies CASSRRQGNNEQFF.